This passage covers 3 T cell receptor beta chains from one sample sequenced in a study of T cells in Graves' hyperthyroidism and ophthalmopathy. Amplification of TCR beta CDR3 regions was performed using RNA transcripts as template. Carried out on the TCR CDR3, a first-round RT-PCR used the HTBI primer set. A single record per CDR3 protein comes from TCRdb applying MiXCR to the multiplex PCR reads. In the table there are around 580,000 distinct CDR3 sequences, over 15% of which are singletons. The sequencing input was blood. The receptors derive from a young woman with Graves' hyperthyroidism.

This clonotype has just a few counts. The rearrangement links TRBV27 to TRBJ2-3; possibly TRBD2 for D (5 bases). This CDR3 is 15 amino acids long. Trimming stripped 2 bases from V and 4 bases from J, with 13 bases between. Germline CDR1 and CDR2: MNHEY and SMNVEV (reference sequence). CDR3: CASSLQAISADTQYF. CDR3 sequence (DNA): TGTGCCAGCAGTTTACAGGCTATTAGCGCAGATACGCAGTATTTT.

This clonotype was detected ten times or more. The chain recombines TRBV6-1 with TRBJ1-5; tentative D call: TRBD1 (5 bases). Trimming cost V 1 base and J 6 bases, with 13 bases left between them. Germline values: CDR1 MNHNS, CDR2 SASEGT. CDR3 length equals 15 residues. CDR3 region: CASSEGGGGSQPQHF. Here the CDR3 DNA reads TGTGCCAGCAGTGAAGGCGGGGGGGGAAGTCAGCCCCAGCATTTT.

This clonotype was seen many times. Germline is not matched at one junction end, which may reflect a read error. The rearrangement links TRBV16 to TRBJ2-5; D is uncertain. CDR3 length equals 15 residues. Per germline, CDR1 KGHSY and CDR2 FQNENV. CDR3 DNA: TGTGCCAGCAGCGAATCGCCCGGGCAGATAGAGACCCAGTACTTC. This codes for CASSESPGQIETQYF.